This TCR beta chain was observed in a study of shared clonotypes between healthy human individuals. Losses at the gene ends were 4 bases for V and 5 bases for J; bases not matched to a gene: 6. The CDR3 length is 14 residues. Germline assignment: CDR1 ENHRY and CDR2 SYGVKD. This table comes from immunoSEQ multiplex PCR, and its TCRdb copy is limited to in-frame clones, with some not included. The profile covers roughly 500,000 clones, with approximately 94% appearing a single time and nearly 0.065% taken by the ten largest. This chain links TRBV10-3 with TRBJ2-7; 9 bases match TRBD1. The receptor was derived from a woman between 25 and 40 years old in good health. The source material was naive CD4+ T cells sorted from blood. Subset denoted: CD45RA+ positively selected. CDR3 residues: CAISGGQGKNEQYF. CDR3 nucleotide sequence: TGTGCCATCAGTGGAGGACAGGGGAAGAACGAGCAGTACTTC.